The 8 T cell receptor beta chains below were found in one sample sequenced in a study of blood T cell repertoires in COVID-19. Produced via immunoSEQ multiplex PCR; TCRdb's table is partial and in-frame only. This repertoire shows under 200,000 clones, approximately 90% found once; its top ten account for around 0.5%. The source material was peripheral blood. Source of these receptors: a man over 45 with acute or convalescent COVID-19.

The V gene is TRBV4-2, the J gene TRBJ1-1, with a tentative D call TRBD1 (6 bases). The CDR3 totals 16 residues. With 4 bases removed from V and 5 bases from J, the gap between germline ends came to 20 bases. From germline, CDR1 is LGHNA and CDR2 YNFKEQ. The CDR3: CASSPREGEIETEAFF. In nucleotides, the CDR3 is TGTGCCAGCAGCCCGCGGGAGGGGGAGATTGAAACTGAAGCTTTCTTT.

This chain links TRBV20-1 with TRBJ1-4; D is perhaps TRBD1 (6 bases). The CDR3 consists of 16 residues. The germline V gene has CDR1 DFQATT and CDR2 SNEGSKA (reference sequence). V lost 3 bases, J lost 3 bases, and 17 bases lay in between. The DNA for the CDR3 is TGCAGTGCTAGTTATCGGGGAACAGGGCCTAATGAAAAACTGTTTTTT. Translation gives CSASYRGTGPNEKLFF.

The chain carries TRBV3-1 (or the pseudogene TRBV3-2) and TRBJ2-7; maybe TRBD1 (6 bases). V lost 2 bases, J lost 13 bases, and 18 bases lay in between. The germline CDR1 and CDR2 sequences are LGHDT and YNNKEL (reference sequence). The CDR3 runs 13 residues. CDR3 amino acids: CASSQPNREEYYF. For the CDR3, the DNA is TGTGCCAGCAGCCAACCGAACAGGGAAGAGTATTACTTC.

The chain joins TRBV7-2 to TRBJ2-7; 7 bases line up with TRBD2. The germline gives CDR1 SGHTA, CDR2 FQGNSA. The trim removed 4 bases at V and 2 bases at J, leaving 5 bases unmatched. This CDR3 comprises 14 residues. In DNA, the CDR3 is TGTGCCAGCAGCTCCGCTAGCGGTCCCTACGAGCAGTACTTC. It specifies CASSSASGPYEQYF.

The chain joins TRBV11-1 to TRBJ1-1; D not certain. CDR3 length: 15 residues. The ends were cut back, 5 bases at V and 10 bases at J, with 23 bases in the middle. The germline CDR1 and CDR2 sequences are SGHAT and FQDESV (reference sequence). The CDR3 coding sequence is TGTGCCAGCAGCGAAGGGAGGAGCAGCGGATTAGGAGCTTTCTTT. The encoded protein is CASSEGRSSGLGAFF. The full variable domain, its missing parts supplied by reference TRBV11-1 and TRBJ1-1, is EAEVAQSPRYKITEKSQAVAFWCDPISGHATLYWYRQILGQGPELLVQFQDESVVDDSQLPKDRFSAERLKGVDSTLKIQPAELGDSAMYLCASSEGRSSGLGAFFGQGTRLTVV.

The chain has TRBV5-1 and TRBJ1-6, with 9 bases aligning to TRBD1. The V gene end was trimmed by 4 bases and the J gene end by 7 bases; junction bases not matched to a gene: 6. Germline CDR1 is SGHRS and CDR2 is YFSETQ. The CDR3 contains 15 residues. The CDR3 DNA reads as TGCGCCAGCAGCCCCGGGACAGGGAGAAATTCACCCCTCCACTTT. Translation: CASSPGTGRNSPLHF.

The J gene is TRBJ2-1, the V gene TRBV7-9; 11 bases match TRBD2. Germline CDR1 reads SEHNR; CDR2 reads FQNEAQ (reference sequence). This CDR3 spans 19 amino acids. V gave up 0 bases and J gave up 5 bases; unmatched junction bases: 12. The CDR3 DNA is TGTGCCAGCAGCTTAGCGGTTATAGCGGGAGGGCAAAGGGACAATGAGCAGTTCTTC. This sequence encodes CASSLAVIAGGQRDNEQFF.

The chain combines TRBV9 with TRBJ1-2; D perhaps matches TRBD1 (5 bases). The CDR3 runs 13 residues. Germline V gene sequence: CDR1 SGDLS, CDR2 YYNGEE. Trimming cost V 0 bases and J 4 bases, with 7 bases left between them. The CDR3 is CASSVGQGYGYTF. Here the CDR3 DNA reads TGTGCCAGCAGCGTAGGGCAGGGCTATGGCTACACCTTC.